The 17 T cell receptor beta chains below were found in one sample sequenced in a study of Ad26.COV2.S vaccination and SARS-CoV-2 variants. Treatment specified: some 20 received Ad26.COV2.S at low or high dose, single or two shots; roughly 5 received placebo; per-sample allocation not given. The samples date from day 63 after the first vaccine or placebo injection. Profiling relied on immunoSEQ multiplex PCR, and the TCRdb table lists in-frame clones only, not all of them. The table includes about 480,000 clones, approximately 88% detected once. The sample was peripheral blood, taken in a trial of Ad26.COV2.S vaccine versus placebo. The receptors come from a person between 18 and 65 years old who received the Ad26.COV2.S COVID-19 vaccine or a placebo.

The chain has TRBV15 and TRBJ2-5; D is uncertain. The ends were cut back, 4 bases at V and 4 bases at J, with 4 bases in the middle. This CDR3 is built from 11 residues. From germline, CDR1 is LNHNV and CDR2 YYDKDF (reference sequence). The CDR3 protein is CATSKTETQYF. The CDR3 region has the DNA TGTGCCACCAGCAAAACAGAGACCCAGTACTTC. Variable domain in full (rest from reference TRBV15 and TRBJ2-5): DAMVIQNPRYQVTQFGKPVTLSCSQTLNHNVMYWYQQKSSQAPKLLFHYYDKDFNNEADTPDNFQSRRPNTSFCFLDIRSPGLGDTAMYLCATSKTETQYFGPGTRLLVL.

The rearrangement links TRBV5-4 to TRBJ1-2; the D is unclear. This CDR3 is built from 14 residues. Germline V CDR1 and CDR2: SGHNT, YYREEE (reference sequence). The ends were cut back, 1 base at V and 1 base at J, with 8 bases in the middle. Written as DNA, the CDR3 is TGTGCCAGCAGCTTGTCCCAGGATAACTATGGCTACACCTTC. Protein product: CASSLSQDNYGYTF.

Regarding this clone: A read error may explain this, as a much larger clone is one base away. The chain carries TRBV19 and TRBJ1-1; 7 nucleotides agree with TRBD1. The CDR3 has 15 amino acids. With V trimmed by 5 bases and J by 4 bases, 10 bases remained unmatched. Germline lookup yields CDR1 LNHDA and CDR2 SQIVND (reference sequence). The CDR3 loop reads CASSLDPGGSTEAFF. The CDR3 DNA reads TGTGCCAGTAGTCTCGACCCAGGGGGGAGCACTGAAGCTTTCTTT.

The rearrangement uses TRBV15 and TRBJ2-3; 9 bases agree with TRBD2. The CDR3 has 18 amino acids. V was clipped by 0 bases and J by 5 bases; unmatched bases: 12. CDR1 and CDR2 (germline): LNHNV, YYDKDF (reference sequence). The CDR3 region is CATSRDVGSGSRGDTQYF. In DNA, the CDR3 is TGTGCCACCAGCAGAGATGTCGGTAGCGGGAGTAGGGGAGATACGCAGTATTTT. Variable domain in full (rest from reference TRBV15 and TRBJ2-3): DAMVIQNPRYQVTQFGKPVTLSCSQTLNHNVMYWYQQKSSQAPKLLFHYYDKDFNNEADTPDNFQSRRPNTSFCFLDIRSPGLGDTAMYLCATSRDVGSGSRGDTQYFGPGTRLTVL.

The rearrangement links TRBV28 to TRBJ1-2, with D possibly TRBD1 on 6 matching bases. The germline gives CDR1 MDHEN, CDR2 SYDVKM. The CDR3 length is 14 residues. The V end lost 2 bases, the J end lost 5 bases, and 12 bases lay between the germline ends. CDR3 in DNA: TGTGCCAGCAGTTTAAGGCTTCAGGGGTATGGCTACACCTTC. It codes for CASSLRLQGYGYTF.

The chain recombines TRBV5-4 with TRBJ2-7; 13 bases are shared with TRBD2. The CDR3 runs to 16 residues. Germline trimming cut 0 bases from V and 4 bases from J; bases unmatched to any gene: 4. The germline V gene encodes CDR1 SGHNT and CDR2 YYREEE (reference sequence). In DNA, the CDR3 is TGTGCCAGCAGCTTGGGTCGGACTAGCGGGAGATACGAGCAGTACTTC. It codes for CASSLGRTSGRYEQYF.

The V call is TRBV29-1, the J call TRBJ2-7; 7 bases are a match to TRBD2. V dropped 4 bases and J dropped 2; count of bases not matched to a gene: 2. Germline lookup yields CDR1 SQVTM and CDR2 ANQGSEA. CDR3 size: 12 residues. The DNA of the CDR3 is TGCAGCGTTGGCGGGAGACCCTACGAGCAGTACTTC. Translating it yields CSVGGRPYEQYF.

This sequence joins TRBV7-2 and TRBJ2-3, with a weak D call TRBD1 (6 bases). Germline CDR1 SGHTA, CDR2 FQGNSA. The ends were cut back, 5 bases at V and 3 bases at J, with 6 bases in the middle. The CDR3 is 12 amino acids. CDR3 loop: CASSTGTDTQYF. For the CDR3, the DNA is TGTGCCAGCAGCACAGGGACAGATACGCAGTATTTT.

This clone was counted a single time. This chain joins TRBV28 and TRBJ2-1, with 10 bases matching TRBD2. Germline CDR1 reads MDHEN; CDR2 reads SYDVKM. Trimming took 7 bases from V and 8 from J; bases not matched to a gene: 11. The CDR3 covers 15 residues. This CDR3 is CASKGAGGRVHEQFF. CDR3 in DNA: TGTGCCAGCAAGGGAGCGGGAGGGCGTGTCCATGAGCAGTTCTTC.

The genes are TRBV7-2 and TRBJ1-5; TRBD1 aligns across 7 bases. Germline values: CDR1 SGHTA, CDR2 FQGNSA. The V gene end was trimmed by 0 bases and the J gene end by 7 bases; junction bases not matched to a gene: 6. The CDR3 sequence is 15 residues long. The CDR3, as DNA: TGTGCCAGCAGCTTAGCAGGGGGCCTAGGCCAGCCCCAGCATTTT. Its translation is CASSLAGGLGQPQHF.

This clone was found a few times. The chain has TRBV7-9 and TRBJ2-1; D gene unclear. The CDR3 consists of 15 residues. Germline V gives CDR1 SEHNR, CDR2 FQNEAQ (reference sequence). V lost 5 bases, J lost 7 bases, and 18 bases lay in between. The CDR3, as DNA: TGTGCCAGCAGCCCCGGACCCCGGATGGGGAATGAGCAGTTCTTC. Its protein product is CASSPGPRMGNEQFF.

This clone was detected a few times. The sample carries other DNA sequences with the same CDR3. This sequence joins TRBV19 and TRBJ1-5; D unresolved. Trimming cost V 3 bases and J 7 bases, with 7 bases left between them. CDR3 size: 12 residues. Germline CDR1 reads LNHDA; CDR2 reads SQIVND (reference sequence). The CDR3 loop reads CASSIAGQPQHF. For the CDR3, the DNA is TGTGCCAGTAGTATTGCGGGGCAGCCCCAGCATTTT.

The gene calls are TRBV5-6 and TRBJ1-1; 7 bases line up with TRBD1. Unmatched junction bases numbered 8, after V lost 2 bases and J lost 4 bases. The CDR3 is 15 residues long. The V gene's germline CDR1 is SGHDT and CDR2 YYEEEE. CDR3 DNA sequence: TGTGCCAGCAGCTTCCCATACAGGGGTGGCACTGAAGCTTTCTTT. It translates to CASSFPYRGGTEAFF.

V is TRBV10-3 and J is TRBJ2-2, with TRBD2 identical over 15 bases. This CDR3 spans 16 amino acids. Trimming removed 10 bases from V and 7 bases from J; junction bases left unmatched: 10. The V gene's germline CDR1 is ENHRY and CDR2 SYGVKD. The CDR3 bases are TGTGCCACCGGGGGACTAGCGGGAGGAAACGGCGGGGAGCTGTTTTTT. The encoded protein is CATGGLAGGNGGELFF.

The chain has TRBV10-3 and TRBJ1-4; D is unresolved. Trimming removed 3 bases at V and 5 bases at J, with 13 bases between. Germline V gene lookup returns CDR1 ENHRY and CDR2 SYGVKD. The CDR3 consists of 15 residues. The CDR3 loop is CAISDAVLGNEKLFF. CDR3 bases: TGTGCCATCAGTGATGCGGTGTTGGGAAATGAAAAACTGTTTTTT.

This rearrangement joins TRBV9 to TRBJ1-1; maybe TRBD1 (5 bases). The CDR3 is 14 residues long. V was clipped by 0 bases and J by 4 bases, with 10 bases between them. CDR1 is SGDLS and CDR2 is YYNGEE in the germline V gene. The CDR3 nucleotides are TGTGCCAGCAGCGTAGCCCAGGGCCTCACTGAAGCTTTCTTT. This translates into CASSVAQGLTEAFF.

This sequence joins TRBV6-1 and TRBJ1-3, with TRBD1 matching over 7 bases. The V segment lost 4 bases and the J segment 1 base; nucleotides outside the gene matches: 10. From germline, CDR1 is MNHNS and CDR2 SASEGT. There are 17 residues in the CDR3. The CDR3 spells CASSVSSGRGSGNTIYF. CDR3 nucleotides: TGTGCCAGCAGTGTCTCCTCGGGCAGGGGGTCTGGAAACACCATATATTTT.